The entry below describes one T cell receptor (beta chain). The source of the sample is a study of cytomegalovirus exposure and HLA in healthy donors. Trimming removed 4 bases at V and 5 bases at J, with 14 bases between. Germline V gene lookup returns CDR1 SGHTA and CDR2 FQGNSA. This CDR3 spans 14 amino acids. PCR was performed using 60 Vbeta and 13 Jbeta primers. The assay was immunoSEQ multiplex PCR, and TCRdb's table has in-frame clones only and misses some. The data contain 100,000 to 120,000 clones, around 72% of them seen just once; the ten biggest clones take up over 2%. J is TRBJ1-1 and V is TRBV7-2; D is perhaps TRBD1 (6 bases). What was sequenced was PBMCs. This sequence was found in a man aged 30-40 years in good health and CMV-seronegative. The DNA of the CDR3 is TGTGCCAGCAGCTCGTGGGACATCGGTACTGAAGCTTTCTTT. It translates to CASSSWDIGTEAFF.